Many counts were recorded for the clone carrying this TCR beta chain. Its antigen is undetermined. Every ophthalmopathy donor presented moderate-to-severe activity, CAS ≥3, NOSPECS ≥4 and duration under 3 months. Uncontrolled infections, other autoimmune diseases, pregnancy or lactation barred patients from enrollment. The data belong to a study of Graves' ophthalmopathy and Graves' hyperthyroidism. Study conclusions and caveats: The model flagged ophthalmopathy progression at more than 70% sensitivity and 72.22% specificity. In blood appeared most of the expanded thyroid clonotypes whose frequency exceeded 0.001.

The sequenced template was RNA, covering the TCR beta CDR3 region. The authors performed first-round RT-PCR with HTBI primers and then a second-round multiplex PCR. TCRdb reanalysed the multiplex PCR reads using MiXCR and keeps one entry per CDR3 protein. The table records over 150,000 distinct CDR3 sequences, 30% to 45% of them present only once. This CDR3 spans 13 amino acids. The V segment lost 2 bases and the J segment 6 bases; nucleotides outside the gene matches: 3. Germline-derived CDR1 and CDR2 are MNHEY and SMNVEV (reference sequence). Input material: peripheral blood. The clonotype originates from a middle-aged woman with Graves' ophthalmopathy. V and J are TRBV27 and TRBJ1-1, with 7 bases that match TRBD1. The CDR3 DNA reads as TGTGCCAGCAGTTTAGACAGGGAGTCTGAAGCTTTCTTT. Protein: CASSLDRESEAFF.